This T cell receptor beta chain was identified during a study of OX40 agonist ivuxolimab in advanced cancers. Germline V gene lookup returns CDR1 SGHRS and CDR2 YFSETQ. Trimming shortened V by 4 bases and J by 1 base, and 5 bases separated the two germline ends. This CDR3 contains 12 residues. Profiled with immunoSEQ multiplex PCR; TCRdb holds only in-frame clones, not every one. The sample lists some 41,000 clones, approximately 91% occurring once. This sample comprised CD4+ or CD8+ T cells sorted from blood, obtained in a trial of the OX40 agonist ivuxolimab. The chain joins TRBV5-1 to TRBJ2-5; D gene ambiguous. The receptor was isolated from an adult with an advanced solid tumor such as melanoma, head and neck, liver or kidney cancer. CDR3: CASSPGQETQYF. DNA for the CDR3: TGCGCCAGCAGCCCCGGCCAAGAGACCCAGTACTTC. The variable domain in full, completed from reference TRBV5-1 and TRBJ2-5, reads KAGVTQTPRYLIKTRGQQVTLSCSPISGHRSVSWYQQTPGQGLQFLFEYFSETQRNKGNFPGRFSGRQFSNSRSEMNVSTLELGDSALYLCASSPGQETQYFGPGTRLLVL.